The 27 T cell receptor beta chains below were found in one sample sequenced in a study of PD-1 blockade in classical Hodgkin lymphoma. In every patient, relapse followed autologous stem cell transplantation, while exposure to brentuximab vedotin differed. TCRdb's copy holds only in-frame clones and misses some; the assay was immunoSEQ multiplex PCR. The table lists just over 60,000 clones, around 89% of them singletons, with 9.5% to 15% in the top ten. Sequencing used peripheral blood mononuclear cells (PBMCs), obtained at baseline. These receptors were obtained from a human donor with classical Hodgkin lymphoma.

V is TRBV6-1 and J is TRBJ1-1; D unclear. V was cut by 4 bases and J by 2 bases, with 11 bases left in between. Per germline, CDR1 MNHNS and CDR2 SASEGT. The CDR3 is 14 amino acids. Here the CDR3 reads CASSVLQLNTEAFF. The CDR3 DNA is TGTGCCAGCAGTGTACTACAGCTAAACACTGAAGCTTTCTTT.

The chain combines TRBV5-1 with TRBJ1-6; no definite D call. Trimming took off 5 bases at V and 6 bases at J, with 9 bases between the two ends. Germline loops: CDR1 SGHRS, CDR2 YFSETQ. The length of the CDR3 is 13 residues. The CDR3 DNA reads as TGCGCCAGCAGTGAGGATCTTAATTCACCCCTCCACTTT. This translates into CASSEDLNSPLHF.

This sequence joins TRBV11-2 and TRBJ2-6, with D possibly TRBD2 on 5 matching bases. Trimming shortened V by 3 bases and J by 4 bases, and 10 bases separated the two germline ends. The V gene's germline CDR1 is SGHAT and CDR2 FQNNGV. The CDR3 extends over 15 amino acids. CDR3 in amino acids: CASSFNGGGANVLTF. CDR3 nucleotides: TGTGCCAGCAGCTTTAATGGCGGGGGGGCCAACGTCCTGACTTTC.

The chain carries TRBV6-6 and TRBJ1-2; D is perhaps TRBD1 (6 bases). CDR1 is MNHNY and CDR2 is SVGAGI in the germline V gene (reference sequence). The CDR3 length is 14 residues. Deletions cut 3 bases from V and 6 bases from J, with 14 bases between. DNA of the CDR3: TGTGCCAGCAGTTATGGTCCGGGGGGGCATGGCTACACCTTC. Translating gives CASSYGPGGHGYTF.

The rearrangement uses TRBV5-1 and TRBJ1-1; tentatively, D is TRBD1 (5 bases). This CDR3 is 16 amino acids long. Germline V gene sequence: CDR1 SGHRS, CDR2 YFSETQ. V lost 3 bases to trimming and J lost 3 bases, with 18 bases between them. The CDR3 region has the DNA TGCGCCAGCAGCTCCTTACTCGACACGGGGGACACTGAAGCTTTCTTT. Amino acid sequence: CASSSLLDTGDTEAFF.

This clone was seen a single time. The CDR3: CASSLTKRYGYTF. In nucleotides, the CDR3 is TGTGCCAGCAGCCTAACCAAGCGCTATGGCTACACCTTC. The chain carries TRBV14 and TRBJ1-2; no clear D. Germline CDR1 SGHDN, CDR2 FVKESK. The V and J ends lost 4 bases and 4 bases respectively, with 10 bases between them. This CDR3 is built from 13 residues.

This chain joins TRBV7-2 and TRBJ1-5, with TRBD1 matching over 7 bases. Germline V CDR1 and CDR2: SGHTA, FQGNSA. The CDR3 sequence is 15 residues long. After removal of 5 bases from V and 4 bases from J, the junction contained 8 bases not matched to a gene. CDR3 region: CASSQTQGMNQPQHF. The CDR3 coding sequence is TGTGCCAGCAGCCAAACACAGGGGATGAATCAGCCCCAGCATTTT.

V and J are TRBV4-3 and TRBJ2-2; D gene ambiguous. Trimming left V 1 base short and J 0 bases short, with 6 bases between. In germline, CDR1 is LGHNA, CDR2 YSLEER. The CDR3 has 15 amino acids. The CDR3 sequence is CASSQGLANTGELFF. CDR3 DNA: TGCGCCAGCAGCCAAGGACTGGCGAACACCGGGGAGCTGTTTTTT.

The table lists this clone with a count of one. The V gene is TRBV11-3, the J gene TRBJ2-7; TRBD2 aligns across 7 bases. V lost 2 bases to trimming and J lost 2 bases; unmatched junction nucleotides: 3. This CDR3 spans 14 amino acids. Germline CDR1 and CDR2: SGHNT and YENEEA. The CDR3, as DNA: TGTGCCAGCAGCTTATCCGGGACTACCTACGAGCAGTACTTC. Translation: CASSLSGTTYEQYF.

The chain carries TRBV27 and TRBJ2-1, with 8 nucleotides matching TRBD1. J gave up 0 bases and V 1 base, and 11 bases lay outside the gene matches. There are 19 residues in the CDR3. Germline CDR1 and CDR2: MNHEY and SMNVEV (reference sequence). CDR3 residues: CASSLFQDRVYFSYNEQFF. Written as DNA, the CDR3 is TGTGCCAGCAGTTTATTCCAGGACAGGGTTTATTTCTCCTACAATGAGCAGTTCTTC.

The genes are TRBV5-6 and TRBJ1-1; maybe TRBD1 (6 bases). Germline assignment: CDR1 SGHDT and CDR2 YYEEEE. The CDR3 length is 13 residues. V was pared by 3 bases and J by 3 bases, with 9 bases between. The CDR3 loop is CASSWGPYTEAFF. The CDR3 DNA reads TGTGCCAGCAGCTGGGGGCCCTACACTGAAGCTTTCTTT.

V gene TRBV4-1 combines with J gene TRBJ2-1; no clear D gene. Trimming cost V 1 base and J 4 bases, with 5 bases left between them. Germline values: CDR1 MGHRA, CDR2 YSYEKL. There are 13 residues in the CDR3. This chain's CDR3 is CASSQGGYNEQFF. The CDR3 nucleotides are TGCGCCAGCAGCCAAGGCGGTTACAATGAGCAGTTCTTC.

The V and J genes are TRBV7-9 and TRBJ2-5; 7 bases match TRBD1. The CDR3 length is 14 residues. The trim removed 5 bases at V and 4 bases at J, leaving 7 bases unmatched. CDR1 SEHNR and CDR2 FQNEAQ come from the germline V gene (reference sequence). The DNA for the CDR3 is TGTGCCAGCAGCGACACCTCAGGGGGAGAGACCCAGTACTTC. This encodes CASSDTSGGETQYF.

DNA of the CDR3: TGCGCCAGCAGCCCCCCGCGGGGGGGCCCCTACGAGCAGTACTTC. Its protein product is CASSPPRGGPYEQYF. V gene TRBV5-1 combines with J gene TRBJ2-7; 9 positions agree with TRBD2. CDR1 and CDR2 (germline): SGHRS, YFSETQ. V lost 4 bases, J lost 2 bases, and 7 bases stayed unmatched. The CDR3 runs 15 residues.

This chain links TRBV9 with TRBJ2-7; TRBD2 matches 10 bases. Germline CDR1 is SGDLS and CDR2 is YYNGEE. The CDR3 contains 15 residues. Germline trimming cut 0 bases from V and 3 bases from J; bases unmatched to any gene: 3. DNA for the CDR3: TGTGCCAGCAGCGTAGCGGCTAGCGGGGGCTACGAGCAGTACTTC. This translates into CASSVAASGGYEQYF.

The rearrangement uses TRBV30 and TRBJ2-5, with D possibly being TRBD2 (6 bases). The germline V gene encodes CDR1 GTSNPN and CDR2 SVGIG (reference sequence). The CDR3 has 12 amino acids. Trimming shortened V by 5 bases and J by 4 bases, and 11 bases separated the two germline ends. CDR3 residues: CAWLWGGETQYF. CDR3 bases: TGTGCCTGGCTCTGGGGAGGAGAGACCCAGTACTTC.

This chain links TRBV27 with TRBJ1-5, with no clear D. CDR3 length equals 14 residues. Germline V gene data show CDR1 as MNHEY and CDR2 as SMNVEV (reference sequence). The V end was cut by 4 bases, the J end by 0 bases, with 7 bases between. The CDR3 DNA is TGTGCCAGCAGTTGGGCAGATAGCAATCAGCCCCAGCATTTT. This gives the protein CASSWADSNQPQHF.

The rearrangement links TRBV7-9 to TRBJ2-5; 11 nucleotides align to TRBD2. The length of the CDR3 is 19 residues. Germline lookup yields CDR1 SEHNR and CDR2 FQNEAQ (reference sequence). The V segment lost 4 bases and the J segment 3 bases; nucleotides outside the gene matches: 16. CDR3 in amino acids: CASSSAPLLAGANKETQYF. CDR3 coding DNA: TGTGCCAGCAGCTCAGCCCCCTTACTAGCGGGGGCGAACAAAGAGACCCAGTACTTC.

This CDR3 reads CASSLGIGNEKLFF. The CDR3 coding sequence is TGTGCCAGCAGCCTCGGGATAGGGAATGAAAAACTGTTTTTT. The chain couples TRBV5-4 to TRBJ1-4; D is undetermined. The V end was cut by 4 bases, the J end by 5 bases, with 12 bases between. This CDR3 is 14 amino acids long. In germline, CDR1 is SGHNT, CDR2 YYREEE (reference sequence). The full variable domain, rest sourced from reference TRBV5-4 and TRBJ1-4, is ETGVTQSPTHLIKTRGQQVTLRCSSQSGHNTVSWYQQALGQGPQFIFQYYREEENGRGNFPPRFSGLQFPNYSSELNVNALELDDSALYLCASSLGIGNEKLFFGSGTQLSVL.

The chain couples TRBV21-1 to TRBJ1-2. TRBV21-1 is noted as a pseudogene. This CDR3 contains 17 residues. Here the CDR3 reads CASSTRRDRNSNYGYTF. The CDR3, as DNA: TGTGCCAGCAGCACGCGCCGGGACCGAAACTCTAACTATGGCTACACCTTC.

The CDR3 spells CASKGQAFGGELFF. The DNA for the CDR3 is TGTGCCAGCAAGGGACAGGCGTTCGGCGGGGAGCTGTTTTTT. V is TRBV2 and J is TRBJ2-2; 8 nucleotides agree with TRBD1. Germline V gives CDR1 SNHLY, CDR2 FYNNEI. The V segment lost 7 bases and the J segment 7 bases; nucleotides outside the gene matches: 8. CDR3 size: 14 residues. The full variable domain, its missing parts supplied by reference TRBV2 and TRBJ2-2, is EPEVTQTPSHQVTQMGQEVILRCVPISNHLYFYWYRQILGQKVEFLVSFYNNEISEKSEIFDDQFSVERPDGSNFTLKIRSTKLEDSAMYFCASKGQAFGGELFFGEGSRLTVL.

The rearrangement joins TRBV28 to TRBJ2-2; TRBD2 is a possible D gene (5 bases). CDR3 size: 14 residues. Trimming took off 3 bases at V and 4 bases at J, with 9 bases between the two ends. Germline loops: CDR1 MDHEN, CDR2 SYDVKM. The CDR3 is CASSLGDGTGELFF. The DNA of the CDR3 is TGTGCCAGCAGTTTGGGAGACGGCACCGGGGAGCTGTTTTTT.

This clone was detected only a few times. The junction departs from the called germline gene at one end, perhaps through a read error. The chain links TRBV11-2 to TRBJ1-1, with 8 positions matching TRBD1. This CDR3 spans 15 amino acids. Germline V CDR1 and CDR2: SGHAT, FQNNGV. The CDR3 sequence: CASSFDRGMNPEAFF. In DNA, the CDR3 is TGTGCCAGCAGCTTTGACAGGGGAATGAACCCTGAAGCTTTCTTT.

The chain combines TRBV7-3 with TRBJ2-7; 10 nucleotides line up with TRBD2. The CDR3 is 14 amino acids. Germline CDR1 SGHTA, CDR2 FQGTGA. V trimming: 5 bases; J trimming: 5 bases; junction bases outside the gene matches: 6. In nucleotides, the CDR3 is TGTGCCAGCAGCCCGGGACTAGCGTCGGACGAGCAGTACTTC. It translates to CASSPGLASDEQYF. Drawing the rest from reference TRBV7-3 and TRBJ2-7, the complete variable domain is GAGVSQTPSNKVTEKGKYVELRCDPISGHTALYWYRQSLGQGPEFLIYFQGTGAADDSGLPNDRFFAVRPEGSVSTLKIQRTERGDSAVYLCASSPGLASDEQYFGPGTRLTVT.

The genes are TRBV27 and TRBJ1-3; unclear D gene. This CDR3 contains 17 residues. CDR1 and CDR2 (germline): MNHEY, SMNVEV (reference sequence). V lost 3 bases and J 0 bases, leaving 15 bases between the germline ends. The CDR3 is CASSLPPWTDSGNTIYF. The CDR3 DNA reads TGTGCCAGCAGTTTGCCCCCTTGGACGGACTCTGGAAACACCATATATTTT.

The rearrangement joins TRBV7-8 to TRBJ2-4; D could derive from TRBD1 or TRBD2 (7 bases each). Germline loops: CDR1 SGHVS, CDR2 FQNEAQ. This CDR3 region has 15 residues. V shed 1 base and J shed 8 bases, with 15 bases lying between them. CDR3 in amino acids: CASSLDDREGDIQYF. The CDR3 bases are TGTGCCAGCAGCTTAGATGACAGGGAGGGCGACATTCAGTACTTC.

This chain connects TRBV7-2 to TRBJ1-2; possible D gene TRBD1, 6 bases. Germline assignment: CDR1 SGHTA and CDR2 FQGNSA. The CDR3 length is 13 residues. Trimming removed 6 bases at V and 4 bases at J, with 12 bases between. This CDR3 reads CASSLQGSYGYTF. DNA for the CDR3: TGTGCCAGCAGTTTACAGGGTTCCTATGGCTACACCTTC.